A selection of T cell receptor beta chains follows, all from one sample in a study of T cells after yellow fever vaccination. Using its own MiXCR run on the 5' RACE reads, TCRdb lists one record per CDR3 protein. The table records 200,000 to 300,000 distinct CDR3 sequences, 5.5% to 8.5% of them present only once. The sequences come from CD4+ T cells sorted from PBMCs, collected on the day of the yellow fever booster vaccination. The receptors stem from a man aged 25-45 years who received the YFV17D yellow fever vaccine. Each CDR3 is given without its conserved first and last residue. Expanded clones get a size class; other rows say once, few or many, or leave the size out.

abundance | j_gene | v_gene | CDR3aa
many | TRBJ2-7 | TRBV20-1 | SARPGAYEQY
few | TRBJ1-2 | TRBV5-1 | ASNSIDDGYT
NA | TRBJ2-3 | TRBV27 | ASRVKGLAITDTQY
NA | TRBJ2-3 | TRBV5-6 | ASSLHPPSSVDTQY
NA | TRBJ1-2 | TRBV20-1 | SANRGPGYT
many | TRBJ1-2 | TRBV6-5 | AAGPRGPHGYT
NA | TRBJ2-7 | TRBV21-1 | DSSNDPTSGRAKQY
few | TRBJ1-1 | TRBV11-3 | ASSMDRGTEAF
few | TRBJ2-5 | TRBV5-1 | ASSFRGDRGETQY
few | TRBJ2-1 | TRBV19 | ASRASGAGYNEQF
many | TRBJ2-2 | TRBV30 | AWGSSGVHTGELF
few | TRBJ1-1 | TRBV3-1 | ASSQGQGARSF
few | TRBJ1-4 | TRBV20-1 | SAGEGRIGEKLF
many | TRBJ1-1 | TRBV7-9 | ASSSQGNTEAF
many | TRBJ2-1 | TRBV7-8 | ASSETLNEQF
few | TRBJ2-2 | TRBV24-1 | ATSDSGSGRTGELF
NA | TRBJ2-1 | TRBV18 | ASSPQHSNNEQF
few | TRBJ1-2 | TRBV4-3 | ASSQDARDNYGYT
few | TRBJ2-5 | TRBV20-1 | SASRVGGVGETQY
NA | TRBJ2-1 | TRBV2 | ASRWDRDYYNEQF
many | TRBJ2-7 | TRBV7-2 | ASSSKYEQY
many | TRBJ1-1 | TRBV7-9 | ASSLMGTEAF
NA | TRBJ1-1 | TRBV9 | ASSVGGMGTEAF
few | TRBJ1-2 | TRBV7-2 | ASSFKSTGGGYGYT
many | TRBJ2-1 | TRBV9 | ASSVRELKLSSYNEQF
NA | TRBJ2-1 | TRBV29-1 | SVERSSRGNEQF
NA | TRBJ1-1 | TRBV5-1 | ASSLWLTEWNTEAF
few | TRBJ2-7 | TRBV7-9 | ASSSRDMPYEQY
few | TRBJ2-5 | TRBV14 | ASSQVGTHFAQETQY
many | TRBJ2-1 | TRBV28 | AGLGQGRNEQF
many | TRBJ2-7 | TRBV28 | ASSYPSVVLEQY
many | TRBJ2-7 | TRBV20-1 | SASRDRGADPY
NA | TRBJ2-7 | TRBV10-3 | AISVGGEQY
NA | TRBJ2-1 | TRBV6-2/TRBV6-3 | ASFRSGTDNEQF
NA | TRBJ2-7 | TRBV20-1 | SARDKGGDRGTSGKIYEQY
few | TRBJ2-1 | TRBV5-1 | ASSATSGRIASYNEQF
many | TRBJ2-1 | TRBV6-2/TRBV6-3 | ASLAGRLLSGQF
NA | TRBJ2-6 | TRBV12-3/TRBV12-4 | ASSLDWGAGANVLT
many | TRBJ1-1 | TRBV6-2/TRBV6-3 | ASNRKGPETAVL
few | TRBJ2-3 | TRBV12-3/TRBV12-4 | ASSLWGGSTDTQY
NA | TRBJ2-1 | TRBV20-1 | SAGSPGTGTRSYNEQF
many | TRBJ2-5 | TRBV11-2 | ASSWGRETQY
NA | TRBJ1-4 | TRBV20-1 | SAGDRGAFNEKLF
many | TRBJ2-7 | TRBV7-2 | ASSRTRLADSYEQY
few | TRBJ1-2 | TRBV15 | ATSRDVGGYT
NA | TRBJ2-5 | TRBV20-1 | SVDRVRGETQY
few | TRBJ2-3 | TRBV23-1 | ANTLAGGPGPNSTDTQY
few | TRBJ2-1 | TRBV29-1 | STPRGGGTLEQF
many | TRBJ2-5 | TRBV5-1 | ASSLVLAGNQETQY
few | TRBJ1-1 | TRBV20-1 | SARQGQYTEAF
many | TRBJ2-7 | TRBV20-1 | SAAPRGTTYEQY
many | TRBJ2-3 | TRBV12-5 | ASGLEGTGTQY
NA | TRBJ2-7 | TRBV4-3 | ASSLEAQNVDEQY
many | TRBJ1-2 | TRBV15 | ATSRGGTGRHYGYT
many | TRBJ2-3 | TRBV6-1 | ASTRLAGHTDTQY
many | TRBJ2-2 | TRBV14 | ASSQPVLAGDPGELF
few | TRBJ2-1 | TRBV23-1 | ASSPYLAWNEQF